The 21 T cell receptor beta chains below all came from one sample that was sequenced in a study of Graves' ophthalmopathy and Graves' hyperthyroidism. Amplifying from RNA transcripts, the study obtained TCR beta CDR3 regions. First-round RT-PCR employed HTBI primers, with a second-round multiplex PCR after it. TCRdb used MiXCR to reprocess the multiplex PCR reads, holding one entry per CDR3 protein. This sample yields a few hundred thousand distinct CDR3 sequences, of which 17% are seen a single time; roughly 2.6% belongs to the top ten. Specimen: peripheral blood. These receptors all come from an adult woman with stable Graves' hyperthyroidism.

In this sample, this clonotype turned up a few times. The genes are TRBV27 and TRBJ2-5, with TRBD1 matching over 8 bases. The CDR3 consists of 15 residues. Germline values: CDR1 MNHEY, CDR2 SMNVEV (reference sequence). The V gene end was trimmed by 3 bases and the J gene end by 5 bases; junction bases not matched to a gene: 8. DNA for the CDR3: TGTGCCAGCAGTTTGTCGCCGCACAGGGGGGAGACCCAGTACTTC. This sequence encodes CASSLSPHRGETQYF.

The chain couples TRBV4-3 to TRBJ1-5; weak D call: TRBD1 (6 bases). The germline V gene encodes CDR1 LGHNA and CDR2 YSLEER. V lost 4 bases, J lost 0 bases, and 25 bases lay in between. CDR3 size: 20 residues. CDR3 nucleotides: TGCGCCAGCAGCCGAGATGCCGGGACACTGGGGTCATATAGCAATCAGCCCCAGCATTTT. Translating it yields CASSRDAGTLGSYSNQPQHF.

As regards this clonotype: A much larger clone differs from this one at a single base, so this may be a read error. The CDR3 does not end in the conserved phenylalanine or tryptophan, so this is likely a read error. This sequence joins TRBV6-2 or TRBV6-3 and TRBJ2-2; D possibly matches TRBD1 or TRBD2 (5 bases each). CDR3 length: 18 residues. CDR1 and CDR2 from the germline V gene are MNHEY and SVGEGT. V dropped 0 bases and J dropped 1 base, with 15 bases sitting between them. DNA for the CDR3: TGTGCCAGCAGTTACTCGAGGGGTCAGCTCGGGAACACCGGGGAGCTGTTTGTT. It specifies CASSYSRGQLGNTGELFV.

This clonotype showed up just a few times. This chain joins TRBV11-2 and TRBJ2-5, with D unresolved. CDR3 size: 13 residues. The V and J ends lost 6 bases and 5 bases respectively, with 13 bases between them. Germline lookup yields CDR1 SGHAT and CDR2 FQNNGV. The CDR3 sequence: CASRVAGTETQYF. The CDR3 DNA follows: TGTGCCAGCAGAGTAGCCGGTACGGAGACCCAGTACTTC.

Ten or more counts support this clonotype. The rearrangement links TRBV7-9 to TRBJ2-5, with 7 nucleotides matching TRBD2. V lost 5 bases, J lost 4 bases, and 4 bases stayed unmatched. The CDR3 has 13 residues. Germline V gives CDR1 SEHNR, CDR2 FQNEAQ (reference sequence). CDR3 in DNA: TGTGCCAGCAGCCGGGGGAGGGGAGAGACCCAGTACTTC. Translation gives CASSRGRGETQYF.

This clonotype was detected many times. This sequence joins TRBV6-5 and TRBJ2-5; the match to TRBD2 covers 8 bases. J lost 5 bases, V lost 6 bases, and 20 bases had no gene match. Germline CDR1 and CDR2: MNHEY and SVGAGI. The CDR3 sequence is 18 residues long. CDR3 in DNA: TGTGCCAGCAGCCCAAAGGGGAGCGGGAGCGGATCGCAGGAGACCCAGTACTTC. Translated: CASSPKGSGSGSQETQYF.

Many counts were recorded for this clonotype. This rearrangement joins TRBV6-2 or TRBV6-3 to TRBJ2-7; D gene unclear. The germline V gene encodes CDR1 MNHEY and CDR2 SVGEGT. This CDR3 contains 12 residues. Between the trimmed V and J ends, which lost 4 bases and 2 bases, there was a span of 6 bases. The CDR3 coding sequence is TGTGCCAGCAGTTCAACCGCCTACGAGCAGTACTTC. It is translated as CASSSTAYEQYF.

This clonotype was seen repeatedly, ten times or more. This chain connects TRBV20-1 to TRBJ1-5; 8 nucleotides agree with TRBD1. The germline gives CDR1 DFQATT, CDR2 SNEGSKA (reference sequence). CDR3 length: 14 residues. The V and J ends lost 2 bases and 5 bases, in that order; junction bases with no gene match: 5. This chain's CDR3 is CSARLTGVDQPQHF. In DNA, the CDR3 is TGCAGTGCTAGATTGACAGGGGTGGATCAGCCCCAGCATTTT.

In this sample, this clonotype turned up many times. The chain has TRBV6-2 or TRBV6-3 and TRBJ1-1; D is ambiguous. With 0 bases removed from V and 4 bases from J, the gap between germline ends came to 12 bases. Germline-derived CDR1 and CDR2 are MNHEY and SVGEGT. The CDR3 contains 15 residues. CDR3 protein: CASSYSFEGGTEAFF. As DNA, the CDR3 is TGTGCCAGCAGTTACTCATTCGAGGGTGGCACTGAAGCTTTCTTT.

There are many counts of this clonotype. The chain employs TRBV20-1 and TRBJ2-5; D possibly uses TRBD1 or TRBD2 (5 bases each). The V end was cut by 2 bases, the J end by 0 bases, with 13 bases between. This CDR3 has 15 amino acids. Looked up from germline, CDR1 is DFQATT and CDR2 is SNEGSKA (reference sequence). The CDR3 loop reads CSARRGPGYQETQYF. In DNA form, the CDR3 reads TGCAGTGCTAGACGGGGCCCGGGGTACCAAGAGACCCAGTACTTC.

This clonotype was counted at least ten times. CDR3: CASSDRLVGEQYF. The CDR3 region has the DNA TGTGCCAGCAGTGACCGACTAGTGGGTGAGCAGTACTTC. V gene TRBV25-1 combines with J gene TRBJ2-7; TRBD2 might be the D (6 bases). CDR1 is MGHDK, CDR2 SYGVNS, per germline. The CDR3 spans 13 residues. The V end was cut by 3 bases, the J end by 7 bases, with 13 bases between.

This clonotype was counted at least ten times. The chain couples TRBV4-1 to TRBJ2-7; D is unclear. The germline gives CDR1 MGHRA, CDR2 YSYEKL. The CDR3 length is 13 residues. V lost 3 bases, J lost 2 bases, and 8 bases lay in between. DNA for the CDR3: TGCGCCAGCAGCCAGGGTTTGCCCTACGAGCAGTACTTC. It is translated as CASSQGLPYEQYF.

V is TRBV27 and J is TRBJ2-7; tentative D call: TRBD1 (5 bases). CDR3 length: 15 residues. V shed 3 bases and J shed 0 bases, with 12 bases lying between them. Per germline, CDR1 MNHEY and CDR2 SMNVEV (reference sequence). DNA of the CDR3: TGTGCCAGCAGTTTCAAGGGGTTCAGCTCCTACGAGCAGTACTTC. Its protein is CASSFKGFSSYEQYF.

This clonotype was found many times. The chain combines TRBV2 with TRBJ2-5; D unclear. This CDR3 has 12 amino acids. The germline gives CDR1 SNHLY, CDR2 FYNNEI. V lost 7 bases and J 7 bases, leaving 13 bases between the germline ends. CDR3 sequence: CASNTPPGTQYF. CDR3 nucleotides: TGTGCCAGCAACACCCCCCCGGGGACCCAGTACTTC.

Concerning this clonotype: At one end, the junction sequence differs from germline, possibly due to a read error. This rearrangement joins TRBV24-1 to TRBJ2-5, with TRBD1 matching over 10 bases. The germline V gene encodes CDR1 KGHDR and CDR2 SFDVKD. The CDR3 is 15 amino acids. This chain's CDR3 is CATSDSRQGAKTKYF. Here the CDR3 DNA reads TGTGCCACCAGTGACTCTCGACAGGGGGCGAAGACCAAGTACTTC.

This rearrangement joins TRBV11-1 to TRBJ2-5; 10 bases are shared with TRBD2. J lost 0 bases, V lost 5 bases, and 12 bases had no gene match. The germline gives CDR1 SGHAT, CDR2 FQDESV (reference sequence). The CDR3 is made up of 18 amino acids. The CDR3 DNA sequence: TGTGCCAGCAGCCGTAAGGGGGGTCTAGCGGGGGACCAAGAGACCCAGTACTTC. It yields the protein CASSRKGGLAGDQETQYF.

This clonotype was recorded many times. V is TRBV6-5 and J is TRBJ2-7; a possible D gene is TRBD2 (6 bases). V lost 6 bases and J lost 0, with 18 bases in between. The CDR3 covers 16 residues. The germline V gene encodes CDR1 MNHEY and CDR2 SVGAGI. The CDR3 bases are TGTGCCAGCAGACCCGATGGAGGGCTGCACTCCTACGAGCAGTACTTC. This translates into CASRPDGGLHSYEQYF.

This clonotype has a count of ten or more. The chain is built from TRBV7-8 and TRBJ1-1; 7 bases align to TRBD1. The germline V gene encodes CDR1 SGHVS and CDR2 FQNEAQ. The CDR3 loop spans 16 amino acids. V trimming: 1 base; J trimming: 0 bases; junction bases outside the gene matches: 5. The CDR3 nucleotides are TGTGCCAGCAGCTTAGGCGTCGGGACAGTGAACACTGAAGCTTTCTTT. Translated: CASSLGVGTVNTEAFF.

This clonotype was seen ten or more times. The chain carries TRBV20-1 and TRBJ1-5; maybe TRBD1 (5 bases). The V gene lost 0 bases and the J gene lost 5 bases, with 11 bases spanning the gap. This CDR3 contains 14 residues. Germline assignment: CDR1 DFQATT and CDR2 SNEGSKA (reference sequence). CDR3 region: CSARDPSGDQPQHF. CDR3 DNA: TGCAGTGCTAGAGATCCATCGGGGGATCAGCCCCAGCATTTT.

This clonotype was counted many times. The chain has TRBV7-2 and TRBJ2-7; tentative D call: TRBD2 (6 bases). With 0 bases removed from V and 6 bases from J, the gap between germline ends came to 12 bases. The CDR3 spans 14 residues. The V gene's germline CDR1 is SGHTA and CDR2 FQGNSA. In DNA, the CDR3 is TGTGCCAGCAGCTTAGCTGGAGGGGTCTCCGAGCAGTACTTC. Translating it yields CASSLAGGVSEQYF.

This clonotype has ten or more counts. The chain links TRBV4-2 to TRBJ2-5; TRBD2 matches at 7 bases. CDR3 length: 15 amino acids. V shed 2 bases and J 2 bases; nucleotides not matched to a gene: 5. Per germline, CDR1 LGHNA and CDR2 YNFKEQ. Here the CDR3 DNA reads TGTGCCAGCAGCCAACTCTGGGGGGGTCAAGAGACCCAGTACTTC. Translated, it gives CASSQLWGGQETQYF.